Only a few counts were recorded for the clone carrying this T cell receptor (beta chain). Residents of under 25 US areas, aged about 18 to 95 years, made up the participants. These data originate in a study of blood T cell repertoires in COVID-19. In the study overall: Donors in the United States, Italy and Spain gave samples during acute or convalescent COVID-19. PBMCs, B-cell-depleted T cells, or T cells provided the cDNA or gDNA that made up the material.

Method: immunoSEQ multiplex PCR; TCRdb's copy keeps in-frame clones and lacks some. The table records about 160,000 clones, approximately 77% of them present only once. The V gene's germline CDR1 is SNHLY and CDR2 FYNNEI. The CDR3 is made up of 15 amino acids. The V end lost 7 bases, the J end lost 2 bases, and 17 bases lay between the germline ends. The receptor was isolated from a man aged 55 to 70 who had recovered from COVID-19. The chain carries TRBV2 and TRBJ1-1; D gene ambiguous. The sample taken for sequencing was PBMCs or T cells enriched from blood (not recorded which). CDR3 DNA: TGTGCCAGCACCCGGATCCGGGGAGCCAACACTGAAGCTTTCTTT. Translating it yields CASTRIRGANTEAFF. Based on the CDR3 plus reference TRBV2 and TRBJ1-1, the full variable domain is EPEVTQTPSHQVTQMGQEVILRCVPISNHLYFYWYRQILGQKVEFLVSFYNNEISEKSEIFDDQFSVERPDGSNFTLKIRSTKLEDSAMYFCASTRIRGANTEAFFGQGTRLTVV.